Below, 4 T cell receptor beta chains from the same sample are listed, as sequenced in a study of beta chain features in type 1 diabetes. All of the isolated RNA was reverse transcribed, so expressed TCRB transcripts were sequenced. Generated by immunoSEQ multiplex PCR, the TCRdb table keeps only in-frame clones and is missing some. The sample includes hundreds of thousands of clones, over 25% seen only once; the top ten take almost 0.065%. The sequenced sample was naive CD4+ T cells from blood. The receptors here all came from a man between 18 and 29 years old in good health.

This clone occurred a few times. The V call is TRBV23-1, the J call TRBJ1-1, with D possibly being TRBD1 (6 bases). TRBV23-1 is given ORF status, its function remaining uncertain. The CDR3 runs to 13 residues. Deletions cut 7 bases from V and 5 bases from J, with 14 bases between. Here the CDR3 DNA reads TGCGCCAGCAAGCTACAGGGAGGGACTGAAGCTTTCTTT. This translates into CASKLQGGTEAFF.

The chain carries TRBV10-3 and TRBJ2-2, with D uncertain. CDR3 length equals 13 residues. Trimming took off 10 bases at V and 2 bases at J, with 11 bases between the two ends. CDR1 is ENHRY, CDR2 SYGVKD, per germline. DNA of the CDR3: TGTGCCACGTTGAGAATAAACACCGGGGAGCTGTTTTTT. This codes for CATLRINTGELFF.

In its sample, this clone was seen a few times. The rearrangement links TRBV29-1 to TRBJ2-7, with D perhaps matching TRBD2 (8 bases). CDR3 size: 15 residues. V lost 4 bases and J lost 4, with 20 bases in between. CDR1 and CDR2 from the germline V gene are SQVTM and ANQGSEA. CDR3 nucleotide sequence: TGCAGCGTTGCCGGACGGGAGGGACAGAGATACGAGCAGTACTTC. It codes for CSVAGREGQRYEQYF.

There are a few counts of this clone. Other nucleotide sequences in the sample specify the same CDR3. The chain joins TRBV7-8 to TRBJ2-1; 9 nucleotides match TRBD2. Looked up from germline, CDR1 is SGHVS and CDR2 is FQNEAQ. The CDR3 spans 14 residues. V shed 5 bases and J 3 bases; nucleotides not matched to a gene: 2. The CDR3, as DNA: TGTGCCAGCAGCCGTAGCGGGAGCTACAATGAGCAGTTCTTC. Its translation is CASSRSGSYNEQFF.